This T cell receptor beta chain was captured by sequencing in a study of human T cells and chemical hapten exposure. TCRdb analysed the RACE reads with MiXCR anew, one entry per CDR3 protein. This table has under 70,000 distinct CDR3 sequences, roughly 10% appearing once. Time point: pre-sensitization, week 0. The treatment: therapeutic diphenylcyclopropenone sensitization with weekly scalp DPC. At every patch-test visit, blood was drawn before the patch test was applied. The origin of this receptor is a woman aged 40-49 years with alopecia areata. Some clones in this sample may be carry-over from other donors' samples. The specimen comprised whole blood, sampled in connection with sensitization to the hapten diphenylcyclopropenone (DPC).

This CDR3 is CASSLAGGAGEQFF. CDR3 bases: TGTGCCAGCAGCTTAGCTGGAGGGGCAGGTGAGCAGTTCTTC. The chain couples TRBV7-2 to TRBJ2-1, with a weak D call TRBD2 (6 bases). Germline V gives CDR1 SGHTA, CDR2 FQGNSA. V lost 0 bases, J lost 9 bases, and 12 bases lay in between. The CDR3 has 14 amino acids.